This entry lists 22 T cell receptor beta chains sequenced from one sample in a study of CD8 T cells in ankylosing spondylitis. TCRdb redid the calling of the 5' RACE reads with MiXCR, one entry per CDR3 protein. There are about 130,000 distinct CDR3 sequences in the sample; roughly 13% occur only once, and roughly 3% lies in the top ten. The sample comprised blood, either unsorted or a sorted T cell fraction (not recorded which). Source of these receptors: a female donor with ankylosing spondylitis or in good health (not recorded which).

The chain carries TRBV5-1 and TRBJ2-1; 13 nucleotides match TRBD2. The length of the CDR3 is 16 residues. CDR1 is SGHRS and CDR2 is YFSETQ in the germline V gene. V lost 4 bases, J lost 5 bases, and 6 bases stayed unmatched. CDR3 residues: CASSLWTSGSHNEQFF. Here the CDR3 DNA reads TGCGCCAGCAGCCTATGGACTAGCGGGAGTCACAATGAGCAGTTCTTC.

This clonotype has just a few counts. The chain employs TRBV7-9 and TRBJ2-3; D gene uncertain. Germline V gene lookup returns CDR1 SEHNR and CDR2 FQNEAQ (reference sequence). With 1 base removed from V and 4 bases from J, the gap between germline ends came to 6 bases. The CDR3 length is 13 residues. CDR3 DNA: TGTGCCAGCAGCTTAGACGGACCAGATACGCAGTATTTT. Its translation: CASSLDGPDTQYF.

The V gene is TRBV7-9, the J gene TRBJ2-1, with D maybe TRBD1 (6 bases). The length of the CDR3 is 14 residues. The ends were cut back, 5 bases at V and 3 bases at J, with 11 bases in the middle. Germline V gene sequence: CDR1 SEHNR, CDR2 FQNEAQ (reference sequence). The CDR3: CASSAGQHYNEQFF. Here the CDR3 DNA reads TGTGCCAGCAGCGCAGGACAGCACTACAATGAGCAGTTCTTC.

V usage is TRBV10-1 and J usage is TRBJ2-1; the match to TRBD2 covers 10 bases. The CDR3 is made up of 14 amino acids. Germline V gives CDR1 WNHNN, CDR2 SYGVQD (reference sequence). V gave up 4 bases and J gave up 8 bases; unmatched junction bases: 5. Here the CDR3 DNA reads TGCGCCAGCAGTGGAGCGGGAGGGTTCGATGAGCAGTTCTTC. Its protein is CASSGAGGFDEQFF.

The chain joins TRBV3-1 to TRBJ1-2; TRBD1 agrees at 7 bases. V was clipped by 2 bases and J by 9 bases; unmatched bases: 9. Per the germline V gene, CDR1 is LGHDT and CDR2 is YNNKEL (reference sequence). CDR3 size: 14 residues. The CDR3 DNA follows: TGTGCCAGCAGCCAACAGGGGGTCCTCCGGAGCTACACCTTC. Its translation: CASSQQGVLRSYTF.

V is TRBV9 and J is TRBJ2-7; a possible D gene is TRBD1 (5 bases). The CDR3 is 14 residues long. Germline loops: CDR1 SGDLS, CDR2 YYNGEE. V lost 0 bases and J lost 3, with 10 bases in between. The CDR3 sequence is CASSVGPQGYEQYF. The DNA of the CDR3 is TGTGCCAGCAGCGTAGGGCCCCAGGGCTACGAGCAGTACTTC.

The chain combines TRBV12-3 or TRBV12-4 with TRBJ2-1; D is tentatively TRBD1 or TRBD2 (5 bases each). V was trimmed by 5 bases and J by 7 bases, leaving 15 bases between them. The CDR3 sequence is 14 residues long. The CDR3 DNA reads as TGTGCCAGCAGTCCCCGGGGTGGGGCAAATGAGCAGTTCTTC. It yields the protein CASSPRGGANEQFF.

This clonotype was picked up many times. The J gene is TRBJ2-3, the V gene TRBV25-1; a weak D match, TRBD1 (6 bases). With 4 bases removed from V and 3 bases from J, the gap between germline ends came to 8 bases. Looked up from germline, CDR1 is MGHDK and CDR2 is SYGVNS. The CDR3 totals 13 residues. CDR3 sequence (DNA): TGTGCCAGCAGTGTAGGGGGAACAGATACGCAGTATTTT. It is translated as CASSVGGTDTQYF.

J is TRBJ2-1 and V is TRBV6-1; D is unclear. The ends were cut back, 6 bases at V and 3 bases at J, with 21 bases in the middle. Germline lookup yields CDR1 MNHNS and CDR2 SASEGT. This CDR3 has 17 residues. DNA for the CDR3: TGTGCCAGCAGCCAAGACGAGGCCAGAACTGGCTACAATGAGCAGTTCTTC. Translating it yields CASSQDEARTGYNEQFF.

This clonotype came up many times. For the CDR3, the DNA is TGTGCCAGCAGCCAGACCATGGCCAATTCACCCCTCCACTTT. Protein: CASSQTMANSPLHF. The V and J genes are TRBV12-3 or TRBV12-4 and TRBJ1-6; D uncertain. Trimming pared 6 bases from V and 7 bases from J, leaving 13 bases between. This CDR3 is 14 amino acids long.

V usage is TRBV7-2 and J usage is TRBJ1-6; a possible D gene is TRBD1 (5 bases). The CDR3 contains 14 residues. The V gene's germline CDR1 is SGHTA and CDR2 FQGNSA. The V end was cut by 1 base, the J end by 8 bases, with 9 bases between. The CDR3, as DNA: TGTGCCAGCAGCTTAGAGGAGGGGTATTCACCCCTCCACTTT. Protein: CASSLEEGYSPLHF.

The V call is TRBV7-3, the J call TRBJ2-2, with 8 bases matching TRBD2. CDR3 size: 18 residues. Trimming removed 0 bases from V and 6 bases from J; junction bases left unmatched: 12. Per germline, CDR1 SGHTA and CDR2 FQGTGA. The CDR3 sequence is CASSLTSPSGSMAGELFF. In DNA form, the CDR3 reads TGTGCCAGCAGCTTAACGTCGCCCAGCGGGAGTATGGCCGGGGAGCTGTTTTTT.

This clonotype has at least ten counts. The CDR3 region is CASRHWGLATDTQYF. As DNA, the CDR3 is TGCGCCAGCCGACACTGGGGACTAGCAACAGATACGCAGTATTTT. The chain recombines TRBV5-1 with TRBJ2-3; 9 bases are a match to TRBD2. Germline lookup yields CDR1 SGHRS and CDR2 YFSETQ. The CDR3 covers 15 residues. V was pared by 7 bases and J by 3 bases, with 9 bases of the junction left unmatched.

The V gene is TRBV27, the J gene TRBJ2-2; D tentatively reads TRBD1 or TRBD2 (5 bases each). Trimming took off 6 bases at V and 2 bases at J, with 13 bases between the two ends. There are 15 residues in the CDR3. Germline CDR1 MNHEY, CDR2 SMNVEV (reference sequence). CDR3 nucleotide sequence: TGTGCCAGCAGATCTACGGGGCTAAACACCGGGGAGCTGTTTTTT. Amino acid sequence: CASRSTGLNTGELFF.

This clonotype was detected many times. CDR3 protein: CASSLGSVAGANVLTF. As DNA, the CDR3 is TGTGCCAGCAGCTTAGGGAGCGTGGCTGGGGCCAACGTCCTGACTTTC. V is TRBV7-9 and J is TRBJ2-6; no firm D call. The CDR3 is 16 amino acids. In germline, CDR1 is SEHNR, CDR2 FQNEAQ (reference sequence). V was pared by 1 base and J by 2 bases, with 9 bases between.

This clonotype was counted many times. CDR3 coding DNA: TGTGCCATCAGATCAGACAGGACGACCTCCTACGAGCAGTACTTC. Translation: CAIRSDRTTSYEQYF. This chain links TRBV10-3 with TRBJ2-7; TRBD1 might be the D (6 bases). V lost 6 bases and J lost 0, with 15 bases in between. The CDR3 length is 15 residues. Germline CDR1 is ENHRY and CDR2 is SYGVKD.

Comment on this clonotype: This clone may be a read error of a much larger clone one base away. The chain employs TRBV27 and TRBJ2-1; the D is unclear. The CDR3 sequence is 15 residues long. Trimming pared 7 bases from V and 8 bases from J, leaving 21 bases between. Per the germline V gene, CDR1 is MNHEY and CDR2 is SMNVEV (reference sequence). The CDR3 nucleotides are TGTGCCAGCACCCTAGGCCCCACCCTAGACTATGAGCAGTTCTTC. It translates to CASTLGPTLDYEQFF.

This clonotype was recorded many times. The V and J genes are TRBV12-3 or TRBV12-4 and TRBJ1-5, with 8 bases identical to TRBD1. The J segment lost 5 bases and the V segment lost 3 bases, leaving 6 bases of the junction unmatched. The CDR3 contains 15 residues. In DNA form, the CDR3 reads TGTGCCAGCAGTTTTAACACAGGGGGGTATCAGCCCCAGCATTTT. Its protein is CASSFNTGGYQPQHF.

In its sample, this clonotype was seen many times. The chain carries TRBV5-1 and TRBJ2-7, with D perhaps TRBD1 or TRBD2 (5 bases each). Trimming left V 2 bases short and J 5 bases short, with 17 bases between. Germline assignment: CDR1 SGHRS and CDR2 YFSETQ. This CDR3 is 15 amino acids long. In DNA, the CDR3 is TGCGCCAGCAGCTTCAACTGGGACCCGAGAGACGAGCAGTACTTC. This translates into CASSFNWDPRDEQYF.

The V call is TRBV29-1, the J call TRBJ1-3; D remains unclear. V shed 7 bases and J shed 0 bases, with 4 bases lying between them. The germline V gene encodes CDR1 SQVTM and CDR2 ANQGSEA. This CDR3 region has 11 residues. CDR3 DNA: TGCAGCGGGAGCTCTGGAAACACCATATATTTT. This translates into CSGSSGNTIYF.

This clonotype was counted many times. The chain employs TRBV7-2 and TRBJ2-1; no firm D call. The CDR3 contains 13 residues. Germline CDR1 reads SGHTA; CDR2 reads FQGNSA. V lost 1 base and J lost 5, with 6 bases in between. Here the CDR3 reads CASSLGQDNEQFF. As DNA, the CDR3 is TGTGCCAGCAGCTTAGGGCAGGACAATGAGCAGTTCTTC. Complete variable domain (other parts from reference TRBV7-2 and TRBJ2-1): GAGVSQSPSNKVTEKGKDVELRCDPISGHTALYWYRQSLGQGLEFLIYFQGNSAPDKSGLPSDRFSAERTGGSVSTLTIQRTQQEDSAVYLCASSLGQDNEQFFGPGTRLTVL.

In the case of this clonotype: A read error is possible here, since a much larger clone lies one base away. This chain joins TRBV7-9 and TRBJ1-1; D possibly corresponds to TRBD1 (5 bases). The CDR3 is made up of 14 amino acids. Per the germline V gene, CDR1 is SEHNR and CDR2 is FQNEAQ (reference sequence). CDR3 loop: CANSARAGRTEAFF. The DNA of the CDR3 is TGTGCCAACAGCGCGAGGGCAGGGCGCACTGAAGCTTTCTTT.